The present T cell receptor beta chain was sequenced within a study of cytomegalovirus exposure and HLA in healthy donors (dated by TCRdb to about 2017). For the wider study: A later analysis indicated that the roughly 120 validation repertoires were generated on the platform also employed for the 600 to 750 repertoires of the first cohort. The study aimed to test whether signatures of past pathogen exposure could be identified by cataloging public T cell receptors. A separate validation cohort of 100 to 150 different subjects was used in addition to the roughly 700-subject first cohort. The study combined high-throughput TCR immunosequencing, statistical association of individual TCRs with disease status, and machine learning to predict cytomegalovirus infection status.

Overall results and qualifications from the work: In a later analysis, TCRs clustered in the first cohort were found to also tend to co-occur in the roughly 110 validation repertoires, with about 93% of cluster scores above 0. All 120 or so repertoires were used to score co-occurrence in the validation cohort in a later analysis, because that analysis had no HLA typing for the cohort. Cytomegalovirus status was reported to be diagnosed by the classifier with high specificity and sensitivity in both the original and validation cohorts. The authors suggested that the approach could potentially be extended to other disease states and immunological phenotypes. Most TCR sequences were seen in very few donors, while some public TCRs were found in many individuals. In the study, 164 TCR beta chains were listed as associated with cytomegalovirus. In vitro tests confirmed that a few of the cytomegalovirus-associated TCR beta chains recognize cytomegalovirus antigens.

The donors belonged to the validation cohort of around 130 subjects, which was separate from the roughly 680-subject first cohort. Libraries came from the immunoSEQ multiplex PCR assay. The study's processing was this. A statistical classification framework was developed to diagnose cytomegalovirus status using the catalog of TCR beta chain sequences. The source is immuneACCESS, and TCRdb retained only in-frame sequences with V and J called. Part of the clones is not carried over; for the studies checked, unresolved V genes explain less than half of this, and the remainder is unexplained. V, J and clone size were drawn from that table, and D and trimming were deduced from the DNA. In all, the sample holds under 200,000 clones, and nearly 90% of those were seen once. The ten largest make up over 9% of the sample. Note on this clone: Its target antigen remains unknown. Base qualities are not provided; no much larger clone lies one nucleotide away.

CDR1 and CDR2 (LNHDA, SQIVND) derive from the germline V gene (reference sequence). V has 9 bases trimmed and J has 6 bases trimmed; junction bases matching no gene number 8. From the cysteine through the phenylalanine, the CDR3 covers 13 amino acids. Only the CDR3 portion is preserved as DNA: 39 bases, with reading frame beginning at the first base. The sequence derives from a woman in her late teens or twenties in good health and CMV-seropositive. Sequencing was done on a sample of PBMCs. The chain is made from TRBV19 and TRBJ1-1; 9 central bases correspond to TRBD1. The nucleotide sequence is TGTGCCAGCCTAGCCCGACAGGGGGCTGAAGCTTTCTTT. This is translated as CASLARQGAEAFF.